Presented here are 13 T cell receptor beta chains from one specimen sequenced in a study of T cell responses to AZD1222 COVID-19 vaccine. This table comes from immunoSEQ multiplex PCR, and its TCRdb copy is limited to in-frame clones, with some not included. The repertoire holds some 54,000 clones, with 70% to 90% as singletons. Sequencing used peripheral blood, obtained on day 0 of AZD1222 vaccination. Receptors originate from an adult in good health.

The CDR3 DNA reads TGCACCAGCAGCCAAGAAGGAGGGGGCGAGACCAAAAACATTCAGTACTTC. Its translation: CTSSQEGGGETKNIQYF. V usage is TRBV1 and J usage is TRBJ2-4; TRBD1, the table's D call, was not compared with the DNA. TRBV1 counts as a pseudogene. This CDR3 contains 17 residues.

This clone has only a few counts. This rearrangement joins TRBV11-2 to TRBJ2-1; the D is unclear. The CDR3 covers 14 residues. Germline lookup yields CDR1 SGHAT and CDR2 FQNNGV. V was trimmed by 3 bases and J by 6 bases, leaving 12 bases between them. The chain's CDR3 is CASSFFRRSNEQFF. As DNA, the CDR3 is TGTGCCAGCAGCTTCTTTAGGCGCTCCAATGAGCAGTTCTTC.

The chain uses TRBV11-2 and TRBJ1-2, with D perhaps TRBD1 (6 bases). This CDR3 has 18 residues. Per germline, CDR1 SGHAT and CDR2 FQNNGV. The V end was cut by 5 bases, the J end by 0 bases, with 22 bases between. CDR3 DNA: TGTGCCAGCAGCACGATCCGGGACAAGGCACCCACTAACTATGGCTACACCTTC. It specifies CASSTIRDKAPTNYGYTF.

The genes are TRBV3-1 (or the pseudogene TRBV3-2) and TRBJ1-2, with 7 bases lining up with TRBD1. The J segment lost 4 bases and the V segment lost 4 bases, leaving 12 bases of the junction unmatched. Germline V CDR1 and CDR2: LGHDT, YNNKEL (reference sequence). The CDR3 consists of 16 residues. The CDR3 region has the DNA TGTGCCAGCAGCCTGGGACAGCCCCGTTACATCTATGGCTACACCTTC. It encodes CASSLGQPRYIYGYTF.

This chain uses TRBV5-1 with TRBJ1-2, with TRBD1 identical over 7 bases. This CDR3 is 13 amino acids long. The ends lost 7 bases at V and 8 bases at J; junction bases unmatched: 11. CDR1 is SGHRS, CDR2 YFSETQ, per germline. As DNA, the CDR3 is TGCGCCAGCCGCTCAGAGACAGGGCAGGGCTACACCTTC. Amino acids: CASRSETGQGYTF.

The CDR3 DNA reads TGTGCCACCCCCCGACTAGCGGGGTACGGCGGTGAGCAGTTCTTC. Translating it yields CATPRLAGYGGEQFF. The V and J genes are TRBV2 and TRBJ2-1; 11 nucleotides align to TRBD2. The germline V gene encodes CDR1 SNHLY and CDR2 FYNNEI. This CDR3 has 15 residues. The junction had 14 bases not matched to a gene; V was cut back by 10 bases and J by 9 bases.

The chain links TRBV4-2 to TRBJ1-4, with 7 bases that match TRBD1. Germline V gene sequence: CDR1 LGHNA, CDR2 YNFKEQ. The CDR3 runs 14 residues. Losses at the gene ends were 2 bases for V and 8 bases for J; bases not matched to a gene: 5. CDR3 amino acids: CASSQTGDREKLFF. CDR3 DNA sequence: TGTGCCAGCAGCCAAACAGGGGATCGCGAAAAACTGTTTTTT.

This sequence joins TRBV6-5 and TRBJ1-3, with a weak D call TRBD1 (5 bases). The V end was cut by 10 bases, the J end by 1 base, with 14 bases between. This CDR3 comprises 14 residues. Germline V lookup: CDR1 MNHEY, CDR2 SVGAGI. The CDR3 is CATGGTASGNTIYF. DNA for the CDR3: TGTGCCACTGGGGGGACGGCGTCTGGAAACACCATATATTTT.

The chain has TRBV10-2 and TRBJ2-3; TRBD2 matches at 12 bases. The CDR3 runs to 15 residues. V gave up 9 bases and J gave up 3 bases; unmatched junction bases: 7. Germline CDR1 reads WSHSY; CDR2 reads SAAADI. CDR3 loop: CASTPTSGSTDTQYF. CDR3 sequence (DNA): TGCGCCAGTACCCCGACTAGCGGGAGTACAGATACGCAGTATTTT.

CDR3 residues: CATSIRTGGHYEQYF. CDR3 nucleotide sequence: TGTGCCACCAGCATAAGGACAGGGGGTCACTACGAGCAGTACTTC. V usage is TRBV15 and J usage is TRBJ2-7; TRBD1 aligns across 10 bases. With 4 bases clipped from V and 3 bases from J, the junction kept 6 bases outside the gene matches. CDR3 length: 15 residues. CDR1 is LNHNV, CDR2 YYDKDF, per germline (reference sequence).

V usage is TRBV2 and J usage is TRBJ1-6; D ambiguous. This CDR3 is 14 amino acids long. CDR1 is SNHLY, CDR2 FYNNEI, per germline. V was trimmed by 2 bases and J by 10 bases, leaving 12 bases between them. The CDR3 is CASSEMAGFSPLHF. Here the CDR3 DNA reads TGTGCCAGCAGTGAAATGGCGGGTTTCTCACCCCTCCACTTT.

The genes are TRBV13 and TRBJ2-1; tentatively, D is TRBD2 (6 bases). V dropped 2 bases and J dropped 2 bases, with 10 bases sitting between them. CDR1 PRHDT and CDR2 FYEKMQ come from the germline V gene (reference sequence). CDR3 length equals 15 residues. CDR3 DNA: TGTGCCAGCAGCTTATTACTAGCCCCCTACAATGAGCAGTTCTTC. Its protein product is CASSLLLAPYNEQFF.

The chain combines TRBV2 with TRBJ1-1; no firm D call. There are 14 residues in the CDR3. In germline, CDR1 is SNHLY, CDR2 FYNNEI. The V end lost 10 bases, the J end lost 0 bases, and 15 bases lay between the germline ends. This CDR3 is CATAPRQLNTEAFF. CDR3 DNA sequence: TGTGCCACCGCCCCGCGGCAGTTGAACACTGAAGCTTTCTTT.